Shown below are 5 T cell receptor beta chains from a single sample sequenced in a study of T cells after yellow fever vaccination (dated by TCRdb to about 2019). The treatment or condition label of this sample denotes: live attenuated yellow fever vaccine strain. The method was 5' RACE. The listed sequencing device is Illumina HiSeq 2500. The raw public data were reprocessed by TCRdb itself: fastp quality trimming at Q25, MiXCR clonotype calling, in-frame beta chains only. CDR3 protein duplicates are merged, each entry listing the most common genes and DNA. Recorded for this sample are under 600,000 distinct CDR3 sequences; around a fifth of them occurred a single time. The biggest ten clones account for approximately 15% of the sample. The sequenced sample was PBMCs, obtained approximately 20 days after the first yellow fever vaccination. The receptor set was obtained from a man aged 18 to 30 who received the YFV17D yellow fever vaccine.

This clonotype was counted a few times. The J gene is TRBJ2-7, the V gene TRBV4-2; D call uncertain. The germline CDR1 and CDR2 sequences are LGHNA and YNFKEQ. This CDR3 is 12 amino acids long. The V gene lost 0 bases and the J gene lost 2 bases, with 2 bases spanning the gap. CDR3 loop: CASSQDPYEQYV. CDR3 DNA sequence: TGTGCCAGCAGCCAAGATCCCTACGAGCAGTACGTC.

Ten or more counts support this clonotype. The chain is built from TRBV6-5 and TRBJ1-1; 7 nucleotides line up with TRBD1. The CDR3 sequence is 16 residues long. V dropped 2 bases and J dropped 5; count of bases not matched to a gene: 11. The germline V gene encodes CDR1 MNHEY and CDR2 SVGAGI. The CDR3 here is CASSYPRGGRGTEAFF. CDR3 sequence (DNA): TGTGCCAGCAGTTACCCACGAGGGGGCCGTGGGACTGAAGCTTTCTTT.

The V and J genes are TRBV5-4 and TRBJ2-2; 8 bases line up with TRBD2. This CDR3 has 16 residues. Trimming took 0 bases from V and 4 from J; bases not matched to a gene: 5. Germline V gene data show CDR1 as SGHNT and CDR2 as YYREEE (reference sequence). The CDR3: CASSLDGGAVTGELFF. The CDR3, as DNA: TGTGCCAGCAGCTTGGACGGGGGGGCCGTCACCGGGGAGCTGTTTTTT.

A few counts support this clonotype. The chain recombines TRBV12-3 or TRBV12-4 with TRBJ1-3, with TRBD1 as a possible D gene (5 bases). Between the trimmed V and J ends, which lost 10 bases and 1 base, there was a span of 17 bases. This CDR3 comprises 15 residues. CDR3 in DNA: TGTGCCAACCAATTCGGGACCGCGTCTGGAAACACCATATATTTT. The encoded protein is CANQFGTASGNTIYF.

In this sample, this clonotype turned up many times. V and J are TRBV12-3 or TRBV12-4 and TRBJ1-1; 7 nucleotides agree with TRBD1. V was pared by 8 bases and J by 4 bases, with 13 bases of the junction left unmatched. The CDR3 consists of 15 residues. Written as DNA, the CDR3 is TGTGCCAGCGGATTTCGACAGGGTAGGATCACTGAAGCTTTCTTT. Residues: CASGFRQGRITEAFF.